Shown below are 28 T cell receptor beta chains from a single sample sequenced in a study of patients and donors after allogeneic stem cell transplantation. One entry per CDR3 protein results from TCRdb running MiXCR on the RT-PCR reads. Of approximately 150,000 distinct CDR3 sequences in the sample, approximately 37% are singletons; the top ten hold roughly 50%. Sequencing used blood, either unsorted or a sorted T cell fraction (not recorded which). These receptors were taken from a human donor who was either an allogeneic HSCT recipient or a stem cell or donor lymphocyte infusion donor (not recorded which). It is not recorded whose cells these are; they may come from a transplant donor.

The V gene is TRBV24-1, the J gene TRBJ2-1, with 7 positions matching TRBD2. Per the germline V gene, CDR1 is KGHDR and CDR2 is SFDVKD. CDR3 size: 13 residues. V was pared by 7 bases and J by 7 bases, with 6 bases of the junction left unmatched. The CDR3 DNA sequence: TGTGCCACCAGCCGGACTAGTATGAATGAGCAGTTCTTC. Its translation: CATSRTSMNEQFF.

This clonotype came up a few times. The chain employs TRBV20-1 and TRBJ2-1, with 8 bases identical to TRBD2. CDR3 size: 13 residues. Germline CDR1 reads DFQATT; CDR2 reads SNEGSKA (reference sequence). Trimming at V came to 8 bases and at J to 2 bases, leaving 5 bases not matched to a gene. The CDR3 here is CSHRRGAYNEQFF. CDR3 bases: TGCAGTCATAGGCGGGGGGCCTACAATGAGCAGTTCTTC.

This clonotype occurred many times. The chain links TRBV12-3 or TRBV12-4 to TRBJ1-4, with D maybe TRBD1 (6 bases). V shed 2 bases and J shed 8 bases, with 12 bases lying between them. This CDR3 spans 14 amino acids. The CDR3 is CASSLSGDMEKLFF. CDR3 bases: TGTGCCAGCAGTTTATCAGGGGATATGGAAAAACTGTTTTTT.

This clonotype was seen a few times. The J gene is TRBJ1-5, the V gene TRBV20-1; D gene uncertain. Trimming cost V 2 bases and J 6 bases, with 23 bases left between them. CDR1 and CDR2 from the germline V gene are DFQATT and SNEGSKA (reference sequence). This CDR3 spans 17 amino acids. CDR3 coding DNA: TGCAGTGCTAGACCTCCCCTTGGACCTCCTCGGACTCAGCCCCAGCATTTT. This translates into CSARPPLGPPRTQPQHF.

The V call is TRBV7-9, the J call TRBJ1-2; a possible D gene is TRBD1 (5 bases). Between the trimmed V and J ends, which lost 3 bases and 4 bases, there was a span of 18 bases. This CDR3 has 16 residues. CDR1 is SEHNR and CDR2 is FQNEAQ in the germline V gene (reference sequence). CDR3 residues: CASSLGQDSGTYGYTF. The CDR3 DNA is TGTGCCAGCAGCTTGGGGCAAGACTCCGGGACCTATGGCTACACCTTC.

This clonotype appeared a few times. The V call is TRBV7-9, the J call TRBJ2-3, with 7 bases that match TRBD1. Trimming removed 5 bases from V and 3 bases from J; junction bases left unmatched: 8. The germline V gene encodes CDR1 SEHNR and CDR2 FQNEAQ (reference sequence). This CDR3 contains 15 residues. The CDR3 coding sequence is TGTGCCAGCAGCCTTGACAGGGTTCTGACAGATACGCAGTATTTT. This gives the protein CASSLDRVLTDTQYF.

This chain connects TRBV7-3 to TRBJ1-1; weak D call: TRBD1 (5 bases). Between the trimmed V and J ends, which lost 5 bases and 8 bases, there was a span of 15 bases. The germline V gene has CDR1 SGHTA and CDR2 FQGTGA. CDR3 length equals 13 residues. The CDR3, as DNA: TGTGCCAGCAGCCACTCCGGGGGAGCCGAAGCTTTCTTT. Translation: CASSHSGGAEAFF.

The gene calls are TRBV29-1 and TRBJ2-3; D could derive from TRBD1 or TRBD2 (6 bases each). CDR3 length: 18 residues. Germline CDR1 is SQVTM and CDR2 is ANQGSEA. Trimming pared 0 bases from V and 2 bases from J, leaving 21 bases between. The CDR3 DNA is TGCAGCGTTGAAGATAGGGAGTCGGGGGCTCACTACACAGATACGCAGTATTTT. This translates into CSVEDRESGAHYTDTQYF.

This clonotype was seen only a few times. The CDR3 here is CSVLDSYNTEAFF. The DNA for the CDR3 is TGCAGCGTTTTGGACAGTTACAACACTGAAGCTTTCTTT. The rearrangement uses TRBV29-1 and TRBJ1-1; the D gene is possibly TRBD1 (6 bases). Germline lookup yields CDR1 SQVTM and CDR2 ANQGSEA. The CDR3 loop spans 13 amino acids. Trimming removed 5 bases from V and 2 bases from J, with 12 bases in between.

This clonotype was observed many times. The chain employs TRBV20-1 and TRBJ1-3, with D unresolved. Germline V gene lookup returns CDR1 DFQATT and CDR2 SNEGSKA (reference sequence). V shed 0 bases and J shed 0 bases, with 9 bases lying between them. This CDR3 is built from 15 residues. The CDR3 nucleotides read TGCAGTGCTAGAGACCTAGACTTCTCTGGAAACACCATATATTTT. It yields the protein CSARDLDFSGNTIYF.

This chain uses TRBV6-2 or TRBV6-3 with TRBJ2-7; 9 bases agree with TRBD1. V lost 0 bases to trimming and J lost 2 bases; unmatched junction nucleotides: 8. There are 17 residues in the CDR3. CDR1 is MNHEY, CDR2 SVGEGT, per germline. The CDR3 DNA sequence: TGTGCCAGCAGTTACTCGGAGTTCAGGGACAGGGCCTACGAGCAGTACTTC. Its translation is CASSYSEFRDRAYEQYF.

J is TRBJ1-6 and V is TRBV6-5; TRBD1 is a possible D gene (5 bases). Looked up from germline, CDR1 is MNHEY and CDR2 is SVGAGI. The CDR3 runs 14 residues. V was pared by 5 bases and J by 5 bases, with 10 bases between. The CDR3: CASSTGAHNSPLHF. The CDR3 DNA is TGTGCCAGCAGTACCGGGGCCCATAATTCACCCCTCCACTTT.

The V and J genes are TRBV5-1 and TRBJ2-7; 8 bases match TRBD1. Per the germline V gene, CDR1 is SGHRS and CDR2 is YFSETQ. The CDR3 loop spans 16 amino acids. V shed 0 bases, J shed 3 bases, and the junction held 8 bases outside the gene matches. CDR3 sequence (DNA): TGCGCCAGCAGCTTGGGTCTTCGGGGACAGGACTACGAGCAGTACTTC. As protein: CASSLGLRGQDYEQYF. The full variable domain, its missing parts supplied by reference TRBV5-1 and TRBJ2-7, is KAGVTQTPRYLIKTRGQQVTLSCSPISGHRSVSWYQQTPGQGLQFLFEYFSETQRNKGNFPGRFSGRQFSNSRSEMNVSTLELGDSALYLCASSLGLRGQDYEQYFGPGTRLTVT.

This clonotype came up a few times. The chain joins TRBV3-1 to TRBJ1-1; tentatively, D is TRBD1 (6 bases). Trimming took off 5 bases at V and 3 bases at J, with 10 bases between the two ends. CDR1 LGHDT and CDR2 YNNKEL come from the germline V gene (reference sequence). The CDR3 totals 13 residues. CDR3 bases: TGTGCCAGCAGCGAAACAGGGTACACTGAAGCTTTCTTT. This gives the protein CASSETGYTEAFF.

This clonotype was seen a handful of times. The V and J genes are TRBV27 and TRBJ1-5; TRBD1 aligns across 8 bases. V dropped 3 bases and J dropped 2; count of bases not matched to a gene: 3. The CDR3 spans 15 residues. Germline V gene lookup returns CDR1 MNHEY and CDR2 SMNVEV (reference sequence). The CDR3, as DNA: TGTGCCAGCAGTTTCTCGACAGGGGGCAATCAGCCCCAGCATTTT. It specifies CASSFSTGGNQPQHF.

This clonotype came up many times. This chain uses TRBV4-3 with TRBJ1-4; unclear D gene. Trimming cost V 4 bases and J 4 bases, with 13 bases left between them. Germline lookup yields CDR1 LGHNA and CDR2 YSLEER. The CDR3 totals 15 residues. Here the CDR3 reads CASSLSGVLNEKLFF. CDR3 DNA sequence: TGCGCCAGCAGCCTTTCAGGCGTCCTTAATGAAAAACTGTTTTTT.

This clonotype was found many times. V gene TRBV7-8 combines with J gene TRBJ1-2; 7 nucleotides match TRBD1. This CDR3 is built from 16 residues. V lost 5 bases, J lost 2 bases, and 11 bases stayed unmatched. Germline-derived CDR1 and CDR2 are SGHVS and FQNEAQ. The CDR3 sequence is CASSPSTQGGNYGYTF. The CDR3 nucleotides read TGTGCCAGCAGCCCCTCTACGCAGGGGGGGAACTATGGCTACACCTTC.

V is TRBV12-3 or TRBV12-4 and J is TRBJ1-6; maybe TRBD1 (5 bases). The CDR3 is made up of 15 amino acids. V lost 3 bases and J 4 bases, leaving 10 bases between the germline ends. The DNA for the CDR3 is TGTGCCAGCAGTTTGTCCGGGACTTATAATTCACCCCTCCACTTT. Its translation: CASSLSGTYNSPLHF.

In its sample, this clonotype was seen a few times. This chain joins TRBV12-3 or TRBV12-4 and TRBJ1-3; 8 nucleotides align to TRBD1. The CDR3 is made up of 13 amino acids. Trimming removed 10 bases from V and 3 bases from J; junction bases left unmatched: 5. This CDR3 is CATGTGNGNTIYF. CDR3 nucleotides: TGTGCCACCGGGACAGGAAATGGAAACACCATATATTTT.

A few counts support this clonotype. The V call is TRBV12-3 or TRBV12-4, the J call TRBJ1-6, with D possibly being TRBD1 (5 bases). There are 14 residues in the CDR3. The V end lost 4 bases, the J end lost 7 bases, and 11 bases lay between the germline ends. DNA for the CDR3: TGTGCCAGCAGTTCCCAAGGGGCGAATTCACCCCTCCACTTT. This encodes CASSSQGANSPLHF.

V usage is TRBV6-2 or TRBV6-3 and J usage is TRBJ1-1, with 7 nucleotides matching TRBD1. Looked up from germline, CDR1 is MNHEY and CDR2 is SVGEGT. This CDR3 contains 14 residues. V gave up 4 bases and J gave up 5 bases; unmatched junction bases: 7. Here the CDR3 reads CASSSTTGWTEAFF. DNA of the CDR3: TGTGCCAGCAGTTCGACGACAGGGTGGACTGAAGCTTTCTTT.

The J gene is TRBJ1-2, the V gene TRBV6-1; tentative D call: TRBD1 (6 bases). The CDR3 has 13 amino acids. The ends were cut back, 0 bases at V and 4 bases at J, with 6 bases in the middle. Looked up from germline, CDR1 is MNHNS and CDR2 is SASEGT. The CDR3 nucleotides are TGTGCCAGCAGTGAAGCAGGGGGCTATGGCTACACCTTC. It translates to CASSEAGGYGYTF.

The chain carries TRBV5-1 and TRBJ1-1; D gene uncertain. CDR1 is SGHRS, CDR2 YFSETQ, per germline. The V end lost 0 bases, the J end lost 4 bases, and 10 bases lay between the germline ends. This CDR3 is built from 14 residues. The CDR3 loop is CASSLGPATTEAFF. The CDR3 DNA sequence: TGCGCCAGCAGCTTGGGCCCAGCAACCACTGAAGCTTTCTTT.

This CDR3 is CASSLNYNSPLHF. CDR3 DNA: TGTGCCAGCAGCCTAAACTATAATTCACCCCTCCACTTT. The rearrangement uses TRBV6-5 and TRBJ1-6; D unclear. V was clipped by 6 bases and J by 3 bases, with 6 bases between them. This CDR3 has 13 amino acids. CDR1 is MNHEY, CDR2 SVGAGI, per germline.

The chain employs TRBV10-2 and TRBJ2-2, with TRBD2 matching 7 bases. Looked up from germline, CDR1 is WSHSY and CDR2 is SAAADI. The V and J ends lost 4 bases and 4 bases, in that order; junction bases with no gene match: 6. This CDR3 has 15 residues. CDR3 in DNA: TGCGCCAGCAGTGCGGGCGGGGGATTCACCGGGGAGCTGTTTTTT. This sequence encodes CASSAGGGFTGELFF.

The genes are TRBV10-3 and TRBJ1-1; D is possibly TRBD1 (5 bases). Trimming left V 6 bases short and J 1 base short, with 9 bases between. In germline, CDR1 is ENHRY, CDR2 SYGVKD. This CDR3 has 13 amino acids. CDR3 sequence: CAIRATENTEAFF. The CDR3 coding sequence is TGTGCCATCAGGGCGACAGAGAACACTGAAGCTTTCTTT.

The V gene is TRBV20-1, the J gene TRBJ1-1; 9 bases are shared with TRBD1. V lost 1 base to trimming and J lost 4 bases; unmatched junction nucleotides: 4. In germline, CDR1 is DFQATT, CDR2 SNEGSKA (reference sequence). This CDR3 spans 14 amino acids. CDR3 bases: TGCAGTGCTAGAGTTCACAGGGGGCTCACTGAAGCTTTCTTT. Protein sequence: CSARVHRGLTEAFF.

The chain couples TRBV7-3 to TRBJ2-1, with a weak D call TRBD2 (6 bases). The CDR3 is 14 amino acids. The germline V and J ends were trimmed by 5 bases and 8 bases, with 16 bases remaining between them. Germline V gene lookup returns CDR1 SGHTA and CDR2 FQGTGA. The CDR3 bases are TGTGCCAGCAGCCCAGGCCCAAAGCGGGATGAGCAGTTCTTC. Translation: CASSPGPKRDEQFF.